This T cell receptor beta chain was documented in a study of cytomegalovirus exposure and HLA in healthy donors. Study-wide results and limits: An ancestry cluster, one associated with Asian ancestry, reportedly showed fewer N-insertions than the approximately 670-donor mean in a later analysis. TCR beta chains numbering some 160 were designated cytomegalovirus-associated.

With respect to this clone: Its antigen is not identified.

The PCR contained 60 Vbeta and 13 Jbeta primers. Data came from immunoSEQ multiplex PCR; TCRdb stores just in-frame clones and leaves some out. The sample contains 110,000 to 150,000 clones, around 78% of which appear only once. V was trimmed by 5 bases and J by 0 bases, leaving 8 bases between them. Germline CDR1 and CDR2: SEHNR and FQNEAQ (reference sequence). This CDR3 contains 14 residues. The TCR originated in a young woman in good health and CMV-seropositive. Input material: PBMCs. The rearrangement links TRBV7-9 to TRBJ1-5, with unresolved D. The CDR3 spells CASSQANSNQPQHF. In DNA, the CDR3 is TGTGCCAGCAGCCAAGCGAATAGCAATCAGCCCCAGCATTTT.